The rows below give T cell receptor beta chains drawn from one sample of a study of blood T cell repertoires in COVID-19. Profiled with immunoSEQ multiplex PCR; TCRdb holds only in-frame clones, not every one. The sample lists about 330,000 clones, 87% occurring once. The sequencing input was peripheral blood. The receptors stem from a man aged 25-40 years with COVID-19, enrolled during active disease. Both conserved end residues are part of each CDR3. Fields, in order: J gene, clone size, V gene, D gene, CDR3 DNA, CDR3 protein. A D gene is named only where the DNA matches it firmly. The size field is filled for only some rows; it gives once, few, many or a size class.

>TRBJ1-5|.|TRBV12-3/TRBV12-4|TRBD1
TGTGCCAGCAGACCAGGGGGAGAGCCCCAGCATTTT
CASRPGGEPQHF
>TRBJ2-5|.|TRBV4-3|TRBD1
TGCGCCAGCAGCCAAGAGGGACAGCCCGCCCAAGAGACCCAGTACTTC
CASSQEGQPAQETQYF
>TRBJ2-1|few|TRBV19|.
TGTGCCAGTAGTCTTTGGGCAGGTGAGCAGTTCTTC
CASSLWAGEQFF
>TRBJ2-7|.|TRBV5-1|.
TGCGCCAGCAGCTCCCGGGAGAGGTCCTACGAGCAGTACTTC
CASSSRERSYEQYF
>TRBJ1-2|.|TRBV15|.
TGTGCCACCAGCAGAGTGACAGACGTTGAGGGCTACACCTTC
CATSRVTDVEGYTF
>TRBJ2-1|.|TRBV7-8|.
TGTGCCAGCAGCCTTACTACGCGGCCAGGGGAGCAGTTCTTC
CASSLTTRPGEQFF
>TRBJ1-1|.|TRBV7-3|TRBD1
TGTGCCAGCAGCGTTCAGGGGGCGGGAGACACTGAAGCTTTCTTT
CASSVQGAGDTEAFF
>TRBJ2-5|.|TRBV6-2/TRBV6-3|TRBD2
TGTGCCAGCAGTTACGATGGCGGGGGGGCTGATCGGCAGACCCAGTACTTC
CASSYDGGGADRQTQYF
>TRBJ1-5|.|TRBV19|.
TGTGCCAGTAGTCTCCGGACAGACTTGTACGGTCAGCCCCAGCATTTT
CASSLRTDLYGQPQHF
>TRBJ2-7|.|TRBV28|TRBD1
TGTGCCAGCAGTGGAACACCGGGACAGGGGTATCTATACGAGCAGTACTTC
CASSGTPGQGYLYEQYF
>TRBJ1-2|.|TRBV24-1|.
TGTGCCACCAGTGACCGGGGGGGCGGCTACACCTTC
CATSDRGGGYTF
>TRBJ2-7|.|TRBV5-4|TRBD2
TGTGCCAGCAGCTTGGGAGCGGGGGGTCGGGACGAGCAGTACTTC
CASSLGAGGRDEQYF
>TRBJ1-2|.|TRBV4-2|.
TGTGCCAGCAGCCAAGAAACAGTCTTATATGGCTACACCTTC
CASSQETVLYGYTF
>TRBJ2-3|.|TRBV4-1|TRBD2
TGCGCCAGCAGCCCTGTGGGACTAGCGGGAAAGGCAGATACGCAGTATTTT
CASSPVGLAGKADTQYF
>TRBJ2-5|.|TRBV10-3|TRBD2
TGTGCCGCCGGAATAGCGGGAGGAGAAGAGACCCAGTACTTC
CAAGIAGGEETQYF
>TRBJ2-1|.|TRBV19|.
TGTGCCAGTAGCGTGTCACTAGCCAATGAGCAGTTCTTC
CASSVSLANEQFF